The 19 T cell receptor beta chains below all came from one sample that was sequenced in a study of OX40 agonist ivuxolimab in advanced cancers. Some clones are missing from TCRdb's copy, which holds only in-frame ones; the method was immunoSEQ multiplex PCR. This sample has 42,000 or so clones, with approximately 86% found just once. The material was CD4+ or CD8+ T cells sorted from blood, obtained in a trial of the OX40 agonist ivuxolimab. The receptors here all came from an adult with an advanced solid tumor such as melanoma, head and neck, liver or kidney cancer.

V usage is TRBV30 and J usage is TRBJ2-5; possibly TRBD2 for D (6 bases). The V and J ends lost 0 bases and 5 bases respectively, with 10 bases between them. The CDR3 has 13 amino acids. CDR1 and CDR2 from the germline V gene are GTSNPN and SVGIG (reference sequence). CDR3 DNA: TGTGCCTGGAGTGTGGTGGGACTGGAGACCCAGTACTTC. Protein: CAWSVVGLETQYF.

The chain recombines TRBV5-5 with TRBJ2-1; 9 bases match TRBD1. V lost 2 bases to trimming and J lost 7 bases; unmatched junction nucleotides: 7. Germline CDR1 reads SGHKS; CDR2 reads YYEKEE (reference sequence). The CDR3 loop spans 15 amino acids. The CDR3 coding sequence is TGTGCCAGCAGCTTCCTTCGCGGACAGGGGAATGAGCAGTTCTTC. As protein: CASSFLRGQGNEQFF.

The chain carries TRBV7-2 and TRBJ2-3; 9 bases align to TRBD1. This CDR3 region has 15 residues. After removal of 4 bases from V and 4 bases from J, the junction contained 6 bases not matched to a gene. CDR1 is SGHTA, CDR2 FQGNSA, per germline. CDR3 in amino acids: CASSWGQGGSDTQYF. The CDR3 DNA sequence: TGTGCCAGCAGCTGGGGACAGGGTGGATCAGATACGCAGTATTTT.

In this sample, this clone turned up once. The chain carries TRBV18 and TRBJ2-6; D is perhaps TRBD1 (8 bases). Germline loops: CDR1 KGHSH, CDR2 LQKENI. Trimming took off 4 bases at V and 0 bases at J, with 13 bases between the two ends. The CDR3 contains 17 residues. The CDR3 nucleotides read TGTGCCAGCTCACTTACAGGGGGGGACTCTGGGGCCAACGTCCTGACTTTC. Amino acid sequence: CASSLTGGDSGANVLTF.

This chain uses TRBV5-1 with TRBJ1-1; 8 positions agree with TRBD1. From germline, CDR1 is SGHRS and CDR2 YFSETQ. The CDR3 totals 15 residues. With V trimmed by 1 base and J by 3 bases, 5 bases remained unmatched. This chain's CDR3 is CASSLSQGADTEAFF. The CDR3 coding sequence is TGCGCCAGCAGCTTGTCGCAGGGGGCGGACACTGAAGCTTTCTTT. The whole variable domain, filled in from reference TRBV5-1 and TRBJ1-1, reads KAGVTQTPRYLIKTRGQQVTLSCSPISGHRSVSWYQQTPGQGLQFLFEYFSETQRNKGNFPGRFSGRQFSNSRSEMNVSTLELGDSALYLCASSLSQGADTEAFFGQGTRLTVV.

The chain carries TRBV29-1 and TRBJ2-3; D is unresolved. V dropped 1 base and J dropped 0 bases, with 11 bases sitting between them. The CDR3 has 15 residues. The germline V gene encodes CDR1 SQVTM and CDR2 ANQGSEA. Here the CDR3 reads CSVEVLSASTDTQYF. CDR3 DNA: TGCAGCGTTGAAGTTCTGTCAGCTAGCACAGATACGCAGTATTTT.

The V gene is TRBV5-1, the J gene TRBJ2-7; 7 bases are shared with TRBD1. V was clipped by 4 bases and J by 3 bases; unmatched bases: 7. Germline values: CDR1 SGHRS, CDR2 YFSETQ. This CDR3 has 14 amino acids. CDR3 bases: TGCGCCAGCAGCGCCGGGACAGAGTACTACGAGCAGTACTTC. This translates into CASSAGTEYYEQYF.

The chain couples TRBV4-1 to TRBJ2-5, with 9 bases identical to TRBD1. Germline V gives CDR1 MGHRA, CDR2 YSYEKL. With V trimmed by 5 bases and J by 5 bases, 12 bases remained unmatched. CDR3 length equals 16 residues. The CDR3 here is CASSSNTQGAWETQYF. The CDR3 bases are TGCGCCAGCAGCTCGAATACACAGGGGGCTTGGGAGACCCAGTACTTC.

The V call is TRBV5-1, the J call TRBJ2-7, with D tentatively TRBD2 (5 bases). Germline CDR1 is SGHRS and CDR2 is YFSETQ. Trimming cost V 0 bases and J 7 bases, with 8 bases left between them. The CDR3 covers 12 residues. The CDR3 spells CASSLDGEEQYV. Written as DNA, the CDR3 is TGCGCCAGCAGCTTGGACGGGGAAGAGCAGTACGTC.

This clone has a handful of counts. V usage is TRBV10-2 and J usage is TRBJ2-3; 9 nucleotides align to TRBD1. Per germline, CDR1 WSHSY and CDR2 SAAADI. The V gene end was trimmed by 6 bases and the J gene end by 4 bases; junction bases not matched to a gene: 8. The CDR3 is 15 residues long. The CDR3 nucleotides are TGCGCCAGCAGCGGGGACAGGGAATGGGCAGATACGCAGTATTTT. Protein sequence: CASSGDREWADTQYF.

The CDR3 spells CASSTSTSSQETQYF. The CDR3 DNA is TGTGCCAGCAGCACCTCGACTAGCTCCCAAGAGACCCAGTACTTC. The chain has TRBV7-8 and TRBJ2-5, with 7 bases aligning to TRBD2. CDR3 length: 15 residues. The germline CDR1 and CDR2 sequences are SGHVS and FQNEAQ. Trimming at V came to 5 bases and at J to 1 base, leaving 7 bases not matched to a gene.

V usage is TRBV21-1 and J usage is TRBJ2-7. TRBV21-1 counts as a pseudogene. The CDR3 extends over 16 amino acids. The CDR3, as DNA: TGTGCCAGCAGCGCTGCAGCTCCCCTTATAACCTACGAGCAGTACGTC. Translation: CASSAAAPLITYEQYV.

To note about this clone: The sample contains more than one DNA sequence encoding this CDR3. CDR3 DNA sequence: TGTGCCAGCAGCGTAGCCAGCTCCTACGAGCAGTACTTC. This gives the protein CASSVASSYEQYF. This chain uses TRBV9 with TRBJ2-5, with D unclear. The assigned J gene may be wrong: the sequence end matches TRBJ2-7 better. This CDR3 comprises 13 residues. In germline, CDR1 is SGDLS, CDR2 YYNGEE.

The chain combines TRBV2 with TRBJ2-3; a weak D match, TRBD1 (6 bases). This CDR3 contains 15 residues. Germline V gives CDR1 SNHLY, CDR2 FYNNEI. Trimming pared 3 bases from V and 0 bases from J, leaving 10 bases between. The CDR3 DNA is TGTGCCAGCAGTGACAGGGGATCTAGCACAGATACGCAGTATTTT. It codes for CASSDRGSSTDTQYF.

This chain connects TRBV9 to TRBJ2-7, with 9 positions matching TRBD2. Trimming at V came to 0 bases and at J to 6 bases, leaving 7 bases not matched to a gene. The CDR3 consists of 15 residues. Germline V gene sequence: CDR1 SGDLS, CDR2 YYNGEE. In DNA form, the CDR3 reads TGTGCCAGCAGCGTAGAAGGCGGGAGGGCCTCCGAGCAGTACTTC. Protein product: CASSVEGGRASEQYF.

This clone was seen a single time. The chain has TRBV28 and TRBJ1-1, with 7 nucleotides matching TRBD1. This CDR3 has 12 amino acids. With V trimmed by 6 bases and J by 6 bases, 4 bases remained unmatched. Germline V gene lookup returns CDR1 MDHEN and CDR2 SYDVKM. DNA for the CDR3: TGTGCCAGCAGCCCTGACAGGGCTGAAGCTTTCTTT. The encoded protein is CASSPDRAEAFF.

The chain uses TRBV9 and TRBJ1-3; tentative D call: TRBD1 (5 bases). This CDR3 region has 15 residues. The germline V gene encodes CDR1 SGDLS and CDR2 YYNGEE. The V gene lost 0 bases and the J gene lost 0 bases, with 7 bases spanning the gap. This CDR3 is CASSVGGNSGNTIYF. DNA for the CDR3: TGTGCCAGCAGCGTAGGGGGCAACTCTGGAAACACCATATATTTT.

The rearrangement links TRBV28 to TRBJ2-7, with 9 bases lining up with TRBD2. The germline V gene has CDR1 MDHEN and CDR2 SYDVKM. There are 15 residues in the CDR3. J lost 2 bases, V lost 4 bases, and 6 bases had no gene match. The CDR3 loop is CASSYLAGSAYEQYF. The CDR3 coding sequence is TGTGCCAGCAGTTATCTAGCGGGATCCGCCTACGAGCAGTACTTC. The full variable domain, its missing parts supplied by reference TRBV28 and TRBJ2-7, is DVKVTQSSRYLVKRTGEKVFLECVQDMDHENMFWYRQDPGLGLRLIYFSYDVKMKEKGDIPEGYSVSREKKERFSLILESASTNQTSMYLCASSYLAGSAYEQYFGPGTRLTVT.

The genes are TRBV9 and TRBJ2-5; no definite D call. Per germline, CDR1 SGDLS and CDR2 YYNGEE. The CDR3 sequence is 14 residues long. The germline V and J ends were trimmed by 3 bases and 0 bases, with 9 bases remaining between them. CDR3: CASSATEYQETQYF. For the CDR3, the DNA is TGTGCCAGCAGCGCAACAGAGTACCAAGAGACCCAGTACTTC.